Below, 14 T cell receptor beta chains from the same sample are listed, as sequenced in a study of PD-1 blockade in classical Hodgkin lymphoma. Following autologous stem cell transplantation, relapse occurred in every patient, and exposure to brentuximab vedotin varied. Some clones are missing from TCRdb's copy, which holds only in-frame ones; the method was immunoSEQ multiplex PCR. The sample records 17,000 or so clones, about four fifths being singletons. The starting material was peripheral blood mononuclear cells (PBMCs), obtained at baseline. The receptors were gathered from a human donor with classical Hodgkin lymphoma.

This clone has a handful of counts. V usage is TRBV7-8 and J usage is TRBJ1-4; TRBD1 might be the D (6 bases). The V end was cut by 4 bases, the J end by 8 bases, with 20 bases between. Per germline, CDR1 SGHVS and CDR2 FQNEAQ. The CDR3 sequence is 16 residues long. CDR3 sequence reads: CASSSSFPGAAEKLFF. The DNA for the CDR3 is TGTGCCAGCAGCTCTTCATTCCCGGGGGCTGCGGAAAAACTGTTTTTT. Filled out from reference TRBV7-8 and TRBJ1-4, the complete variable domain reads GAGVSQSPRYKVAKRGQDVALRCDPISGHVSLFWYQQALGQGPEFLTYFQNEAQLDKSGLPSDRFFAERPEGSVSTLKIQRTQQEDSAVYLCASSSSFPGAAEKLFFGSGTQLSVL.

V gene TRBV19 combines with J gene TRBJ2-2; TRBD2 matches 9 bases. Germline V gene lookup returns CDR1 LNHDA and CDR2 SQIVND (reference sequence). The ends lost 1 base at V and 4 bases at J; junction bases unmatched: 4. The CDR3 length is 16 residues. The CDR3 DNA follows: TGTGCCAGTAGTATAGGGGCTAGCGGGGTCACCGGGGAGCTGTTTTTT. Encoded protein: CASSIGASGVTGELFF.

This clone was recorded only once. The chain carries TRBV2 and TRBJ1-6; D is ambiguous. V shed 4 bases and J shed 4 bases, with 11 bases lying between them. Germline V lookup: CDR1 SNHLY, CDR2 FYNNEI. This CDR3 comprises 15 residues. CDR3 sequence (DNA): TGTGCCAGCAGTGCGTCCGGGCCGTATAATTCACCCCTCCACTTT. Its protein is CASSASGPYNSPLHF. The variable domain in full, completed from reference TRBV2 and TRBJ1-6, reads EPEVTQTPSHQVTQMGQEVILRCVPISNHLYFYWYRQILGQKVEFLVSFYNNEISEKSEIFDDQFSVERPDGSNFTLKIRSTKLEDSAMYFCASSASGPYNSPLHFGNGTRLTVT.

This clone appeared once. The rearrangement links TRBV5-4 to TRBJ2-1; D possibly corresponds to TRBD2 (6 bases). Germline V lookup: CDR1 SGHNT, CDR2 YYREEE (reference sequence). Deletions cut 4 bases from V and 0 bases from J, with 14 bases between. The CDR3 consists of 16 residues. The CDR3 protein is CASSPPAGFSYNEQFF. The CDR3 nucleotides read TGTGCCAGCAGCCCCCCAGCGGGTTTCTCCTACAATGAGCAGTTCTTC.

The rearrangement links TRBV9 to TRBJ1-1; D not resolved. Germline CDR1 reads SGDLS; CDR2 reads YYNGEE. V was pared by 3 bases and J by 4 bases, with 22 bases between. CDR3 size: 17 residues. The CDR3 region is CASSATPSGPVGTEAFF. The CDR3 region has the DNA TGTGCCAGCAGCGCCACCCCCTCGGGCCCAGTGGGCACTGAAGCTTTCTTT. Full variable domain (missing parts from reference TRBV9 and TRBJ1-1): DSGVTQTPKHLITATGQRVTLRCSPRSGDLSVYWYQQSLDQGLQFLIQYYNGEERAKGNILERFSAQQFPDLHSELNLSSLELGDSALYFCASSATPSGPVGTEAFFGQGTRLTVV.

This chain connects TRBV9 to TRBJ2-2; 8 positions agree with TRBD1. Germline V CDR1 and CDR2: SGDLS, YYNGEE. J was trimmed by 6 bases and V by 5 bases; bases with no gene match: 6. The CDR3 spans 14 residues. The CDR3 reads CASRGTGIPGELFF. In DNA, the CDR3 is TGTGCCAGCAGGGGGACAGGTATTCCCGGGGAGCTGTTTTTT.

This clone was found a few times. This rearrangement joins TRBV7-8 to TRBJ2-1; D is unresolved. Trimming took 8 bases from V and 2 from J, leaving 10 bases between them. This CDR3 has 13 amino acids. Per germline, CDR1 SGHVS and CDR2 FQNEAQ. The CDR3 DNA reads TGTGCCAGCGGTCCTGGAGCCTACAATGAGCAGTTCTTC. Residues: CASGPGAYNEQFF.

This clone was seen only a few times. The rearrangement links TRBV5-1 to TRBJ2-3; TRBD2 matches at 9 bases. Unmatched junction bases numbered 7, after V lost 5 bases and J lost 0 bases. This CDR3 has 16 amino acids. Germline CDR1 SGHRS, CDR2 YFSETQ. CDR3 amino acids: CASRTIAGASTDTQYF. Written as DNA, the CDR3 is TGCGCCAGCAGAACTATAGCGGGGGCTAGCACAGATACGCAGTATTTT.

The chain recombines TRBV11-2 with TRBJ1-6; 7 bases agree with TRBD1. From germline, CDR1 is SGHAT and CDR2 FQNNGV. This CDR3 has 14 residues. Unmatched junction bases numbered 2, after V lost 5 bases and J lost 4 bases. The CDR3 is CASSTGQYNSPLHF. DNA for the CDR3: TGTGCCAGCAGCACGGGACAGTATAATTCACCCCTCCACTTT.

The chain combines TRBV18 with TRBJ1-5; D is uncertain. Trimming shortened V by 5 bases and J by 0 bases, and 11 bases separated the two germline ends. CDR1 and CDR2 (germline): KGHSH, LQKENI. This CDR3 contains 15 residues. CDR3 region: CASSTQDNSNQPQHF. The CDR3 DNA reads TGTGCCAGCTCAACGCAGGATAATAGCAATCAGCCCCAGCATTTT.

V and J are TRBV30 and TRBJ1-1; D ambiguous. Trimming shortened V by 0 bases and J by 2 bases, and 7 bases separated the two germline ends. The CDR3 runs to 13 residues. Per germline, CDR1 GTSNPN and CDR2 SVGIG (reference sequence). The CDR3 coding sequence is TGTGCCTGGAGTGTCTTATATAACACTGAAGCTTTCTTT. This gives the protein CAWSVLYNTEAFF.

J is TRBJ2-3 and V is TRBV11-2; D perhaps matches TRBD2 (5 bases). The CDR3 length is 12 residues. Germline V lookup: CDR1 SGHAT, CDR2 FQNNGV. The V gene lost 7 bases and the J gene lost 6 bases, with 11 bases spanning the gap. The CDR3 is CASTPGSDTQYF. Written as DNA, the CDR3 is TGTGCCAGCACCCCGGGGAGCGATACGCAGTATTTT. The full variable domain, its missing parts supplied by reference TRBV11-2 and TRBJ2-3, is EAGVAQSPRYKIIEKRQSVAFWCNPISGHATLYWYQQILGQGPKLLIQFQNNGVVDDSQLPKDRFSAERLKGVDSTLKIQPAKLEDSAVYLCASTPGSDTQYFGPGTRLTVL.

This clone appeared a few times. This sequence joins TRBV7-9 and TRBJ2-3, with D possibly TRBD2 on 6 matching bases. The CDR3 has 15 residues. Germline lookup yields CDR1 SEHNR and CDR2 FQNEAQ (reference sequence). The ends were cut back, 5 bases at V and 2 bases at J, with 14 bases in the middle. This chain's CDR3 is CASSAWDSFTDTQYF. The CDR3 coding sequence is TGTGCCAGCAGCGCATGGGACTCTTTCACAGATACGCAGTATTTT.

This clone has just a few counts. The chain has TRBV4-2 and TRBJ2-2; 12 bases agree with TRBD2. The CDR3 covers 16 residues. V trimming: 1 base; J trimming: 4 bases; junction bases outside the gene matches: 1. In germline, CDR1 is LGHNA, CDR2 YNFKEQ. CDR3 sequence reads: CASSQGLAGATGELFF. The CDR3 bases are TGTGCCAGCAGCCAAGGACTAGCGGGAGCCACCGGGGAGCTGTTTTTT.